What follows are 9 T cell receptor beta chains derived from one specimen sequenced in a study of blood T cells in healthy people across ages (dated by TCRdb to about 2015). Receptor libraries were prepared by 5' RACE. Instrument used: Illumina HiSeq 2500. A second roughly 6 to 11 cycle PCR used a sample-barcoded 5' primer and a J-beta primer mix. TCRdb itself trimmed the public reads at Q25 with fastp, ran MiXCR and retained productive beta chains. When rows share a CDR3 protein, they turn into one entry using the most common DNA and genes. In this sample the table shows about 1.4 million distinct CDR3 sequences, approximately 63% of which occur a single time. Together, the top ten hold 6.5% to 8% of the sample. Sample: blood. The receptors stem from a young man in good health.

In this sample, this clonotype turned up a few times. The CDR3 sequence: CSACDPYSGEKLFF. For the CDR3, the DNA is TGCAGCGCCTGCGACCCATACAGCGGGGAAAAACTGTTTTTT. This chain joins TRBV29-1 and TRBJ1-4; D is uncertain. The V end was cut by 7 bases, the J end by 8 bases, with 20 bases between. The length of the CDR3 is 14 residues. From germline, CDR1 is SQVTM and CDR2 ANQGSEA. Filled out from reference TRBV29-1 and TRBJ1-4, the complete variable domain reads SAVISQKPSRDICQRGTSLTIQCQVDSQVTMMFWYRQQPGQSLTLIATANQGSEATYESGFVIDKFPISRPNLTFSTLTVSNMSPEDSSIYLCSACDPYSGEKLFFGSGTQLSVL.

V is TRBV12-3 or TRBV12-4 and J is TRBJ1-3; a possible D gene is TRBD1 (6 bases). CDR3 length equals 15 residues. Trimming took off 3 bases at V and 1 base at J, with 10 bases between the two ends. In nucleotides, the CDR3 is TGTGCCAGCAGTTTGGGGACACGATCTGGAAACACCATATATTTT. Its translation is CASSLGTRSGNTIYF.

The CDR3 DNA reads TGTGCCAGCAGTTACGTCGGATCCGGGGAGCTGTTTTTT. The encoded protein is CASSYVGSGELFF. This sequence joins TRBV6-5 and TRBJ2-2; D call uncertain. The ends were cut back, 2 bases at V and 6 bases at J, with 7 bases in the middle. Germline values: CDR1 MNHEY, CDR2 SVGAGI. The CDR3 loop spans 13 amino acids.

The chain links TRBV5-1 to TRBJ2-5, with D maybe TRBD2 (6 bases). The germline V gene has CDR1 SGHRS and CDR2 YFSETQ. V lost 3 bases, J lost 4 bases, and 13 bases lay in between. This CDR3 comprises 14 residues. CDR3 bases: TGCGCCAGCAGCTCCCTAGACGGGGGAGAGACCCAGTACTTC. Its translation: CASSSLDGGETQYF.

V and J are TRBV4-1 and TRBJ2-7; D may be TRBD1 (6 bases). The CDR3 spans 15 residues. Trimming removed 4 bases from V and 12 bases from J, with 25 bases in between. The germline gives CDR1 MGHRA, CDR2 YSYEKL. CDR3 amino acids: CASSRDIGGQETLYF. The CDR3 coding sequence is TGCGCCAGCAGCCGGGACATCGGAGGCCAAGAGACCCTGTACTTC.

This chain joins TRBV7-8 and TRBJ2-4; TRBD2 matches 7 bases. With 5 bases clipped from V and 2 bases from J, the junction kept 15 bases outside the gene matches. CDR1 is SGHVS and CDR2 is FQNEAQ in the germline V gene. The CDR3 runs to 18 residues. CDR3 in amino acids: CASSPTSRLGGSKNIQYF. The CDR3 nucleotides read TGTGCCAGCAGCCCCACCAGTCGACTGGGGGGGTCCAAAAACATTCAGTACTTC.

The chain is built from TRBV6-5 and TRBJ2-1; maybe TRBD2 (6 bases). V was pared by 5 bases and J by 10 bases, with 18 bases between. Germline V gene sequence: CDR1 MNHEY, CDR2 SVGAGI. The length of the CDR3 is 14 residues. CDR3 nucleotides: TGTGCCAGCAGTCCTTGGGGGTCGGGAGACGAGCAGTTCTTC. It yields the protein CASSPWGSGDEQFF.

This clonotype was counted a few times. The rearrangement links TRBV20-1 to TRBJ2-5; TRBD2 is a possible D gene (5 bases). The DNA matches TRBJ2-7 better at its end, which makes the J call doubtful. Per germline, CDR1 DFQATT and CDR2 SNEGSKA (reference sequence). The CDR3 loop spans 13 amino acids. CDR3 nucleotide sequence: TGCAGTGCTAGTGTCGGCCGGAGGTACGAGCAGTACTTC. This gives the protein CSASVGRRYEQYF.

The chain joins TRBV6-1 to TRBJ1-2, with 9 bases identical to TRBD1. The V gene end was trimmed by 6 bases and the J gene end by 1 base; junction bases not matched to a gene: 3. CDR3 length equals 14 residues. Germline V gene sequence: CDR1 MNHNS, CDR2 SASEGT. CDR3 coding DNA: TGTGCCAGCAGCACAGGGGGCAGTAACTATGGCTACACCTTC. Amino acid sequence: CASSTGGSNYGYTF.